This T cell receptor beta chain was observed in a study of OX40 agonist ivuxolimab in advanced cancers. With regard to the full study: Ivuxolimab was an agonistic, fully human IgG2 monoclonal antibody directed against OX40 (CD134), a costimulatory receptor. Intravenous ivuxolimab was administered to patients every 2 weeks at six dose levels: 0.01, 0.1, 0.3, 1.5, 3 and 10 mg/kg. Of the roughly 52 patients in dose escalation, about 20 had hepatocellular carcinoma, some 15 had melanoma, 9 had renal cell carcinoma and 9 had head and neck cancer. The dose-escalation cohort was almost 85% male with a mean age of about 60 years, ranging from roughly 23 to 80. Prior anti-PD-1, anti-PD-L1 or anti-CTLA-4 therapy was permitted, and checkpoint inhibitors had been received by around 39% of dose-escalation patients. Partial responses were achieved by three dose-escalation patients, of whom one had hepatocellular carcinoma and two had cutaneous melanoma. Peripheral TCRbeta sequencing was intended to test whether TCR sequence diversity was altered and clonal T-cell expansion was caused by ivuxolimab. The paper reports the monotherapy dose-escalation portion (N of about 47 patients) of the phase I ivuxolimab trial. Overall study outcomes, separate from this receptor: After ivuxolimab, CD8+ T cells had more expanded clones than CD4+ T cells on average. At doses of 0.1 to 3.0 mg/kg, clonal expansion of both CD4+ and CD8+ T cells in blood was seen between baseline and week 6. Low levels of normalized T-cell clonal expansion were also seen in some patients who did not respond. The antigen specificity of the peripheral T cells that underwent clonal expansion was not determined. In the 0.1-3.0 mg/kg groups, partial responders were among the patients with the lowest normalized peripheral clonal expansion, particularly in CD8+ T cells.

For sequencing of the TCRbeta CDR3 region, genomic DNA was extracted from the sorted cells. The immunoSEQ Assay was used for sequencing of TCRbeta CDR3 regions. This is the immuneACCESS table as TCRdb keeps it, with only in-frame sequences that have V and J called. A part of the clones is gone; compared with another copy, unresolved V genes explain less than half, and the rest is unexplained. The sample records 55,000 to 70,000 clones, about 93% of which are singletons. The top ten constitute under 10% of the sample. Worth noting for this clone: No cognate antigen has been identified for it. Base qualities are not recorded, but no much larger clone differs from it by a single base.

From the cysteine up to the phenylalanine, the CDR3 has a length of 16 residues. CDR3 DNA is the only sequence kept; it has 48 bases, read in frame from the first base. For this chain, trimming is 3 bases at the V end and 2 bases at the J end, and the number of junction bases without a gene match is 8. From a lookup of the germline V gene, CDR1 and CDR2 are SGDLS and YYNGEE. Patients with a history of autoimmune disease or receiving systemic immunosuppression were excluded from the trial. Peripheral blood for TCR sequencing was drawn from every dose cohort at baseline, at cycle 4 day 1 and at cycle 7 day 1. The samples were drawn from a first-in-human, open-label, multicenter phase I dose-escalation trial of ivuxolimab. Adults with locally advanced or metastatic melanoma, renal cell, hepatocellular, or head and neck squamous cell carcinoma were enrolled in the trial. Before TCR sequencing, CD4+ T cells and CD8+ T cells were sorted from peripheral blood as separate populations.

The chain is encoded by TRBV9 joined to TRBJ2-3; 8 middle bases align to TRBD1. This TCR came from an adult with an advanced solid tumor such as melanoma, head and neck, liver or kidney cancer. The sequenced sample was CD4+ or CD8+ T cells sorted from blood, obtained in a trial of the OX40 agonist ivuxolimab. The bases read TGTGCCAGCAGCGCTGGGACAGGCCACCCCACAGATACGCAGTATTTT. Translated, it gives CASSAGTGHPTDTQYF.